The rows below give T cell receptor beta chains drawn from one sample of a study of Tregs in tolerant kidney transplant recipients. Measured with immunoSEQ multiplex PCR; TCRdb has only the in-frame clones, and not every one. The sample consists of 30,000 or so clones, 82% of them appearing once. For these receptors, no antigen is known. The specimen sequenced was Tregs from blood cultured with allogeneic cells. The receptors originated from a human donor in good health. The CDR3 runs from the conserved cysteine through the conserved F or W. D genes are given only for firm matches. Some rows mark clone size as missing; the rest say once, few, many or name a class of expanded clone.

v_call: TRBV19; cdr3_length: 15; d_call: -; clone_size: -; j_call: TRBJ2-3; cdr3_aa: CASSIVGQGSDTQYF; cdr3_nt: TGTGCCAGTAGTATAGTGGGGCAGGGCTCAGATACGCAGTATTTT
v_call: TRBV6-1; cdr3_length: 15; d_call: TRBD1; clone_size: -; j_call: TRBJ2-1; cdr3_aa: CASSPRTGEAGEQFF; cdr3_nt: TGTGCCAGCAGTCCACGGACAGGGGAGGCTGGGGAGCAGTTCTTC
v_call: TRBV10-2; cdr3_length: 15; d_call: TRBD2; clone_size: -; j_call: TRBJ2-3; cdr3_aa: CASSALAVLRDTQYF; cdr3_nt: TGCGCCAGCAGTGCGCTAGCGGTCCTGAGGGATACGCAGTATTTT
v_call: TRBV10-2; cdr3_length: 13; d_call: -; clone_size: once; j_call: TRBJ2-7; cdr3_aa: CASSGESSYEQYF; cdr3_nt: TGCGCCAGCAGTGGGGAGAGCTCCTACGAGCAGTACTTC
v_call: TRBV27; cdr3_length: 15; d_call: TRBD1; clone_size: -; j_call: TRBJ1-5; cdr3_aa: CASSLRTGGGQPQHF; cdr3_nt: TGTGCCAGCAGTCTTAGAACAGGGGGCGGTCAGCCCCAGCATTTT
v_call: TRBV25-1; cdr3_length: 15; d_call: -; clone_size: -; j_call: TRBJ1-3; cdr3_aa: CASISIRDGRNTIYF; cdr3_nt: TGTGCCAGCATTAGTATCCGGGACGGGAGAAACACCATATATTTT
v_call: TRBV7-2; cdr3_length: 14; d_call: -; clone_size: -; j_call: TRBJ1-6; cdr3_aa: CASSLVSGGSPLHF; cdr3_nt: TGTGCCAGCAGCTTAGTGTCAGGTGGTTCACCCCTCCACTTT
v_call: TRBV4-1; cdr3_length: 17; d_call: TRBD2; clone_size: -; j_call: TRBJ2-2; cdr3_aa: CASSQGASGRNTGELFF; cdr3_nt: TGCGCCAGCAGCCAAGGGGCTAGCGGGCGAAACACCGGGGAGCTGTTTTTT
v_call: TRBV18; cdr3_length: 14; d_call: -; clone_size: -; j_call: TRBJ2-7; cdr3_aa: CASSPGRAIYEQYF; cdr3_nt: TGTGCCAGCTCACCGGGACGGGCCATCTACGAGCAGTACTTC
v_call: TRBV4-3; cdr3_length: 15; d_call: TRBD2; clone_size: -; j_call: TRBJ2-3; cdr3_aa: CASSQDRLAPDTQYF; cdr3_nt: TGCGCCAGCAGCCAAGATCGACTAGCCCCCGATACGCAGTATTTT
v_call: TRBV7-9; cdr3_length: 15; d_call: TRBD2; clone_size: -; j_call: TRBJ2-1; cdr3_aa: CASSLSSGGAHEQFF; cdr3_nt: TGTGCCAGCAGCTTATCTAGCGGGGGGGCCCATGAGCAGTTCTTC
v_call: TRBV6-6; cdr3_length: 15; d_call: TRBD1; clone_size: -; j_call: TRBJ2-5; cdr3_aa: CASSYSMTGRGTQYF; cdr3_nt: TGTGCCAGCAGTTACTCGATGACAGGGAGAGGTACCCAGTACTTC
v_call: TRBV6-1; cdr3_length: 15; d_call: TRBD2; clone_size: few; j_call: TRBJ2-3; cdr3_aa: CASSALAGGTDTQYF; cdr3_nt: TGTGCCAGCAGTGCCTTAGCGGGGGGAACAGATACGCAGTATTTT
v_call: TRBV6-1; cdr3_length: 14; d_call: -; clone_size: -; j_call: TRBJ1-2; cdr3_aa: CASSEGTAKYGYTF; cdr3_nt: TGTGCCAGCAGTGAAGGGACAGCGAAATATGGCTACACCTTC
v_call: TRBV7-2; cdr3_length: 15; d_call: -; clone_size: -; j_call: TRBJ1-2; cdr3_aa: CASSSQRWGQSGYTF; cdr3_nt: TGTGCCAGCAGCTCTCAGAGGTGGGGGCAGAGTGGCTACACCTTC
v_call: TRBV28; cdr3_length: 16; d_call: -; clone_size: -; j_call: TRBJ1-2; cdr3_aa: CASSPTGQIENYGYTF; cdr3_nt: TGTGCCAGCAGTCCCACTGGACAGATCGAAAACTATGGCTACACCTTC
v_call: TRBV11-3; cdr3_length: 14; d_call: TRBD1; clone_size: -; j_call: TRBJ1-1; cdr3_aa: CASSSGGADTEAFF; cdr3_nt: TGTGCCAGCAGCTCAGGGGGCGCGGACACTGAAGCTTTCTTT
v_call: TRBV19; cdr3_length: 18; d_call: TRBD2; clone_size: -; j_call: TRBJ2-1; cdr3_aa: CASSQPGLAGGYDNEQFF; cdr3_nt: TGTGCCAGTAGTCAACCGGGACTAGCGGGAGGGTACGACAATGAGCAGTTCTTC
v_call: TRBV10-3; cdr3_length: 17; d_call: -; clone_size: -; j_call: TRBJ2-6; cdr3_aa: CAISEPKQVAGANVLTF; cdr3_nt: TGTGCCATCAGTGAGCCGAAACAGGTCGCTGGGGCCAACGTCCTGACTTTC
v_call: TRBV9; cdr3_length: 13; d_call: -; clone_size: -; j_call: TRBJ1-2; cdr3_aa: CASSVVDRGGYTF; cdr3_nt: TGTGCCAGCAGCGTAGTCGACCGTGGGGGCTACACCTTC